Following are 20 T cell receptor beta chains from one sample sequenced in a study of blood T cell repertoires in COVID-19 (TCRdb year 2020). Libraries came from the immunoSEQ multiplex PCR assay. The table comes from immuneACCESS by way of TCRdb, which keeps in-frame sequences with V and J called. Part of the clones is missing from these tables; in studies checked, under half for an unresolved V gene and the rest for unknown reasons. Recorded for this sample are approximately 160,000 clones; around 84% of them occurred a single time. Of the sample, less than 10% falls within the top ten clones. The source material was peripheral blood. Receptors were obtained from a woman aged 55-69 years with COVID-19, enrolled during active disease.

The V gene is TRBV29-1, the J gene TRBJ1-1, with D uncertain. V was shortened by 1 base and J by 2 bases, with 8 bases between the two germline ends. Germline V lookup: CDR1 SQVTM, CDR2 ANQGSEA. The CDR3 length is 13 residues. The CDR3 protein is CSVEVGGNTEAFF. As DNA, the CDR3 is TGCAGCGTTGAAGTTGGAGGAAACACTGAAGCTTTCTTT.

The V gene is TRBV2, the J gene TRBJ1-2, with TRBD1 matching 7 bases. Unmatched junction bases numbered 4, after V lost 6 bases and J lost 3 bases. The germline V gene encodes CDR1 SNHLY and CDR2 FYNNEI. The CDR3 contains 13 residues. The CDR3 coding sequence is TGTGCCAGCAGATTCGACAGGGACTATGGCTACACCTTC. Amino acids: CASRFDRDYGYTF.

This sequence joins TRBV19 and TRBJ1-3; the match to TRBD1 covers 10 bases. The V and J ends lost 5 bases and 0 bases, in that order; junction bases with no gene match: 4. The length of the CDR3 is 16 residues. Germline assignment: CDR1 LNHDA and CDR2 SQIVND (reference sequence). The CDR3 sequence: CASSPTGGFSGNTIYF. CDR3 DNA: TGTGCCAGTAGTCCGACAGGGGGCTTCTCTGGAAACACCATATATTTT.

This clone has only one observation. The chain links TRBV20-1 to TRBJ2-3; 10 nucleotides match TRBD2. V was clipped by 3 bases and J by 5 bases; unmatched bases: 14. This CDR3 contains 17 residues. Germline loops: CDR1 DFQATT, CDR2 SNEGSKA (reference sequence). For the CDR3, the DNA is TGCAGTGCTAGTGCCCCCCCAAAGCGGGGGGGCGAAGATACGCAGTATTTT. Translation gives CSASAPPKRGGEDTQYF.

This clone was seen more than once but under ten times. This chain connects TRBV2 to TRBJ1-5; D is possibly TRBD1 (6 bases). CDR1 is SNHLY, CDR2 FYNNEI, per germline. V lost 4 bases and J 3 bases, leaving 13 bases between the germline ends. The CDR3 has 15 amino acids. The CDR3 nucleotides are TGTGCCAGCAGTGGAGATGGACAGAACAATCAGCCCCAGCATTTT. Its protein product is CASSGDGQNNQPQHF.

CDR3 protein: CASSGTSGGYNEQFF. DNA for the CDR3: TGTGCCAGCAGTGGGACTAGCGGGGGGTACAATGAGCAGTTCTTC. The V call is TRBV6-4, the J call TRBJ2-1, with 14 nucleotides matching TRBD2. This CDR3 region has 15 residues. Germline V lookup: CDR1 MRHNA, CDR2 SNTAGT. V lost 4 bases, J lost 4 bases, and 0 bases stayed unmatched.

The chain is built from TRBV10-3 and TRBJ2-1, with 7 bases aligning to TRBD2. The CDR3 totals 14 residues. In germline, CDR1 is ENHRY, CDR2 SYGVKD. The J segment lost 6 bases and the V segment lost 3 bases, leaving 5 bases of the junction unmatched. The CDR3, as DNA: TGTGCCATCAGTGAAGCGGGGTATGGCAATGAGCAGTTCTTC. Its translation is CAISEAGYGNEQFF.

The chain employs TRBV14 and TRBJ1-1; D is uncertain. V shed 1 base and J shed 0 bases, with 9 bases lying between them. The CDR3 consists of 15 residues. Germline CDR1 and CDR2: SGHDN and FVKESK. The CDR3: CASSQGRAMNTEAFF. The CDR3 nucleotides are TGTGCCAGCAGCCAAGGGCGGGCTATGAACACTGAAGCTTTCTTT.

This chain joins TRBV7-9 and TRBJ1-1; 8 nucleotides line up with TRBD1. V dropped 8 bases and J dropped 7; count of bases not matched to a gene: 15. The germline CDR1 and CDR2 sequences are SEHNR and FQNEAQ (reference sequence). The CDR3 has 15 amino acids. In nucleotides, the CDR3 is TGTGCCAGCCGTGGGGCAGGGGGCGATAGTAGTGAAGCTTTCTTT. Its translation: CASRGAGGDSSEAFF.

The gene calls are TRBV6-2 or TRBV6-3 and TRBJ2-1, with 7 bases identical to TRBD1. CDR1 is MNHEY and CDR2 is SVGEGT in the germline V gene. The CDR3 consists of 15 residues. V shed 4 bases, J shed 1 base, and the junction held 4 bases outside the gene matches. The CDR3 sequence is CASSWDSASYNEQFF. The CDR3 nucleotides are TGTGCCAGCAGTTGGGACAGTGCGTCCTACAATGAGCAGTTCTTC.

The rearrangement joins TRBV11-3 to TRBJ2-5; no clear D. The CDR3 extends over 13 amino acids. The germline CDR1 and CDR2 sequences are SGHNT and YENEEA. V was cut by 1 base and J by 5 bases, with 8 bases left in between. The CDR3 bases are TGTGCCAGCAGCTTAGGATCCCGGGAGACCCAGTACTTC. Its translation: CASSLGSRETQYF.

The chain couples TRBV2 to TRBJ2-6; D uncertain. V lost 3 bases to trimming and J lost 0 bases, with 12 bases between them. Per germline, CDR1 SNHLY and CDR2 FYNNEI. This CDR3 is 17 amino acids long. CDR3 amino acids: CASSERLTSSGANVLTF. CDR3 in DNA: TGTGCCAGCAGTGAGAGACTCACTTCCTCTGGGGCCAACGTCCTGACTTTC.

This chain links TRBV5-1 with TRBJ2-7, with 10 bases aligning to TRBD2. CDR1 is SGHRS and CDR2 is YFSETQ in the germline V gene. The trim removed 1 base at V and 5 bases at J, leaving 9 bases unmatched. The CDR3 consists of 16 residues. The CDR3 sequence: CASSLPILAGINEQYF. The CDR3 region has the DNA TGCGCCAGCAGCTTGCCGATACTAGCGGGAATTAACGAGCAGTACTTC.

This clone was observed a single time. V gene TRBV5-1 combines with J gene TRBJ2-5; TRBD1 aligns across 12 bases. Trimming removed 4 bases from V and 7 bases from J; junction bases left unmatched: 8. The germline V gene encodes CDR1 SGHRS and CDR2 YFSETQ. This CDR3 spans 15 amino acids. Written as DNA, the CDR3 is TGCGCCAGCAGCCGGGACAGGGGGCCCGGTGGGACCCAGTACTTC. This translates into CASSRDRGPGGTQYF.

The chain joins TRBV6-5 to TRBJ2-7; TRBD2 aligns across 13 bases. J gave up 5 bases and V 4 bases, and 5 bases lay outside the gene matches. Per germline, CDR1 MNHEY and CDR2 SVGAGI. This CDR3 has 15 residues. CDR3 in amino acids: CASSSRLAGGNEQYF. The CDR3 bases are TGTGCCAGCAGTTCCCGACTAGCGGGAGGAAACGAGCAGTACTTC.

V usage is TRBV7-6 and J usage is TRBJ2-7; D uncertain. The CDR3 has 12 amino acids. Germline V gene sequence: CDR1 SGHVS, CDR2 FNYEAQ. The V end lost 0 bases, the J end lost 5 bases, and 5 bases lay between the germline ends. CDR3 protein: CASSLAGHEQYF. The CDR3 DNA reads TGTGCCAGCAGCTTAGCTGGGCACGAGCAGTACTTC.

V gene TRBV6-5 combines with J gene TRBJ1-6; TRBD1 might be the D (6 bases). Trimming cost V 6 bases and J 3 bases, with 6 bases left between them. CDR1 and CDR2 (germline): MNHEY, SVGAGI. CDR3 length: 13 residues. CDR3 protein: CASRGHYNSPLHF. CDR3 nucleotides: TGTGCCAGCAGGGGACACTATAATTCACCCCTCCACTTT.

This clone has only one observation. The J gene is TRBJ1-5, the V gene TRBV29-1, with D possibly TRBD1 on 6 matching bases. The V gene's germline CDR1 is SQVTM and CDR2 ANQGSEA. The CDR3 length is 14 residues. V shed 4 bases and J shed 4 bases, with 14 bases lying between them. The CDR3 DNA sequence: TGCAGCGTTGTTGACGGGACACCGAATCAGCCCCAGCATTTT. Its translation is CSVVDGTPNQPQHF.

This clone was seen a single time. This chain uses TRBV5-6 with TRBJ1-6; D gene ambiguous. Germline lookup yields CDR1 SGHDT and CDR2 YYEEEE. The V end lost 0 bases, the J end lost 7 bases, and 11 bases lay between the germline ends. This CDR3 contains 15 residues. The CDR3 loop is CASSLERTSNSPLHF. For the CDR3, the DNA is TGTGCCAGCAGCTTGGAAAGGACTAGCAATTCACCCCTCCACTTT.

This clone was found once. This chain uses TRBV5-8 with TRBJ2-3, with D tentatively TRBD1 (5 bases). Trimming took 0 bases from V and 3 from J, leaving 14 bases between them. Germline V gene sequence: CDR1 SGHTS, CDR2 YDEGEE. The CDR3 spans 16 residues. The CDR3 nucleotides read TGTGCCAGCAGCTTGGGGGTGAGGACAACTACAGATACGCAGTATTTT. Translated, it gives CASSLGVRTTTDTQYF.